This is a list of T cell receptor beta chains from one sample in a study of T cell responses to AZD1222 COVID-19 vaccine. The assay was immunoSEQ multiplex PCR, and TCRdb's table has in-frame clones only and misses some. Here the sample spans 130,000 to 150,000 clones, 80% to 90% being singletons. This material consisted of peripheral blood, taken on day 0 of AZD1222 vaccination. Receptor source: an adult in good health. Both conserved end residues are part of each CDR3. Fields, in order: J gene, V gene, D gene, clone size, CDR3 protein. A D gene is named only where the DNA matches it firmly. Size is omitted from some rows. Given values are once, few, many or a class for expanded clones.

j_call: TRBJ1-6
v_call: TRBV10-2
d_call: TRBD1
clone_size: few
cdr3_aa: CASTGETGGYSPLHF

j_call: TRBJ2-1
v_call: TRBV9
d_call: TRBD2
clone_size: -
cdr3_aa: CASSVKPPGLAGGQFSYNEQFF

j_call: TRBJ1-2
v_call: TRBV14
d_call: -
clone_size: -
cdr3_aa: CASSQAGSVPSYTF

j_call: TRBJ2-7
v_call: TRBV3-1/TRBV3-2
d_call: -
clone_size: -
cdr3_aa: CASSRAGSQTYEQYF

j_call: TRBJ2-7
v_call: TRBV2
d_call: -
clone_size: -
cdr3_aa: CASSLIRQAYEQYF

j_call: TRBJ1-3
v_call: TRBV28
d_call: TRBD1
clone_size: -
cdr3_aa: CASSRTGGGSGNTIYF

j_call: TRBJ2-5
v_call: TRBV25-1
d_call: TRBD2
clone_size: -
cdr3_aa: CASSEIRAGAGSETQYF

j_call: TRBJ1-5
v_call: TRBV3-1/TRBV3-2
d_call: TRBD1
clone_size: -
cdr3_aa: CASSYGQGGNQPQHF

j_call: TRBJ2-7
v_call: TRBV18
d_call: -
clone_size: -
cdr3_aa: CASSPQLDREQYF

j_call: TRBJ2-3
v_call: TRBV11-2
d_call: -
clone_size: -
cdr3_aa: CASSLVWTPNRDTQYF

j_call: TRBJ1-4
v_call: TRBV6-5
d_call: -
clone_size: -
cdr3_aa: CASSFRGRNNEKLFF

j_call: TRBJ1-1
v_call: TRBV28
d_call: -
clone_size: few
cdr3_aa: CASVGVRVVNTEAFF

j_call: TRBJ2-5
v_call: TRBV5-1
d_call: -
clone_size: -
cdr3_aa: CASSLMSSPQTQYF

j_call: TRBJ1-1
v_call: TRBV6-5
d_call: TRBD1
clone_size: -
cdr3_aa: CASSWGGQGNTEAFF

j_call: TRBJ1-1
v_call: TRBV11-3
d_call: -
clone_size: -
cdr3_aa: CASSLMENTEAFF

j_call: TRBJ2-4
v_call: TRBV6-2/TRBV6-3
d_call: TRBD1
clone_size: once
cdr3_aa: CASSYSGGTGKTKNIQYF

j_call: TRBJ1-1
v_call: TRBV5-6
d_call: -
clone_size: -
cdr3_aa: CASSHLTGEAFF

j_call: TRBJ1-1
v_call: TRBV25-1
d_call: -
clone_size: few
cdr3_aa: CASSESGVTLKPEAFF

j_call: TRBJ1-1
v_call: TRBV19
d_call: -
clone_size: -
cdr3_aa: CASSMELNTEAFF

j_call: TRBJ2-1
v_call: TRBV5-4
d_call: TRBD2
clone_size: -
cdr3_aa: CASSPGAGGAGYNEQFF

j_call: TRBJ2-1
v_call: TRBV13
d_call: TRBD2
clone_size: -
cdr3_aa: CASSLLAGGPNEQFF

j_call: TRBJ1-3
v_call: TRBV6-6
d_call: -
clone_size: -
cdr3_aa: CASSYLDTIYF

j_call: TRBJ2-2
v_call: TRBV5-1
d_call: -
clone_size: -
cdr3_aa: CASGSPTNTGELFF

j_call: TRBJ2-1
v_call: TRBV7-2
d_call: TRBD2
clone_size: -
cdr3_aa: CASRSTGTSGYNEQFF

j_call: TRBJ2-7
v_call: TRBV6-5
d_call: TRBD1
clone_size: -
cdr3_aa: CAITWTGGSYEQYF

j_call: TRBJ1-2
v_call: TRBV10-3
d_call: TRBD1
clone_size: -
cdr3_aa: CAIRPGTGYYGYTF

j_call: TRBJ1-1
v_call: TRBV6-5
d_call: -
clone_size: -
cdr3_aa: CASSYSRNTEAFF

j_call: TRBJ1-5
v_call: TRBV6-1
d_call: -
clone_size: -
cdr3_aa: CASSEGGGNQPQHF

j_call: TRBJ1-6
v_call: TRBV15
d_call: -
clone_size: few
cdr3_aa: CATSRGSGTTDSPLHF

j_call: TRBJ1-1
v_call: TRBV3-1/TRBV3-2
d_call: TRBD1
clone_size: -
cdr3_aa: CASSPTQGREGEAFF

j_call: TRBJ1-3
v_call: TRBV7-2
d_call: -
clone_size: -
cdr3_aa: CASSFIPSPGSGNTIYF

j_call: TRBJ1-2
v_call: TRBV5-8
d_call: TRBD1
clone_size: once
cdr3_aa: CASSSRTGVYGYTF

j_call: TRBJ2-7
v_call: TRBV19
d_call: -
clone_size: -
cdr3_aa: CASSIDPASYEQYF

j_call: TRBJ1-1
v_call: TRBV18
d_call: -
clone_size: -
cdr3_aa: CASSPDEFGLAEAFF

j_call: TRBJ2-7
v_call: TRBV28
d_call: -
clone_size: -
cdr3_aa: CATIAGSYEQYF

j_call: TRBJ1-6
v_call: TRBV18
d_call: -
clone_size: once
cdr3_aa: CASSRDTGRNSPLHF

j_call: TRBJ2-4
v_call: TRBV6-1
d_call: TRBD2
clone_size: -
cdr3_aa: CASSEESFGGRGVAKNIQYF

j_call: TRBJ2-3
v_call: TRBV30
d_call: TRBD2
clone_size: -
cdr3_aa: CAWRTSGRTDTQYF

j_call: TRBJ1-3
v_call: TRBV28
d_call: -
clone_size: -
cdr3_aa: CASSVAGVSSGNTIYF

j_call: TRBJ2-1
v_call: TRBV6-5
d_call: -
clone_size: -
cdr3_aa: CASSYYDEQFF

j_call: TRBJ1-1
v_call: TRBV4-1
d_call: TRBD1
clone_size: -
cdr3_aa: CASSPGQGTLNTEAFF

j_call: TRBJ2-1
v_call: TRBV4-1
d_call: TRBD2
clone_size: -
cdr3_aa: CASSQELAGGGEQFF

j_call: TRBJ2-2
v_call: TRBV5-1
d_call: -
clone_size: -
cdr3_aa: CASSLAETAHLTGELFF

j_call: TRBJ2-5
v_call: TRBV24-1
d_call: -
clone_size: -
cdr3_aa: CATSDSGGTQYF

j_call: TRBJ1-3
v_call: TRBV7-2
d_call: -
clone_size: -
cdr3_aa: CASSTGPSGNTIYF

j_call: TRBJ2-7
v_call: TRBV18
d_call: -
clone_size: -
cdr3_aa: CASSPRDGNYEQYF

j_call: TRBJ2-7
v_call: TRBV30
d_call: TRBD1
clone_size: -
cdr3_aa: CACSRGQGIGHEQYF

j_call: TRBJ1-1
v_call: TRBV2
d_call: -
clone_size: -
cdr3_aa: CASSGPLNTEAFF